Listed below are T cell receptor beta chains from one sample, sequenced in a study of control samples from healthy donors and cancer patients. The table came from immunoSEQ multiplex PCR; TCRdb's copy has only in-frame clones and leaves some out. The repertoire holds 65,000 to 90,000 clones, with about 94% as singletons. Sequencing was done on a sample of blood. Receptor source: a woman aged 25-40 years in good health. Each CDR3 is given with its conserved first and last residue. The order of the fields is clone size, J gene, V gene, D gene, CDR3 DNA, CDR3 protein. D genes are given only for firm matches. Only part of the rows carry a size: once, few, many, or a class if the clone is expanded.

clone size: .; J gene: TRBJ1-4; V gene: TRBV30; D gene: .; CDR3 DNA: TGTGCCTGGAGTGCCTGGACAGCAAATAATGAAAAACTGTTTTTT; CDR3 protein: CAWSAWTANNEKLFF
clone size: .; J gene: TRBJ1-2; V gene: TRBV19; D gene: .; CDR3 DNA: TGTGCCAGTAGTGCCTCCGGGTCTGGCAGGATCTATGGCTACACCTTC; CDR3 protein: CASSASGSGRIYGYTF
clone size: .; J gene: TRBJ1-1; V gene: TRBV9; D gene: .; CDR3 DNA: TGTGCCAGCAGCGCTTGGGGGACTGAAGCTTTCTTT; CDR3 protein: CASSAWGTEAFF
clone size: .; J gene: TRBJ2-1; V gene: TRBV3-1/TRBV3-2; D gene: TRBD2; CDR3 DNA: TGTGCCAGCAGCCACTGGCGGGGGGCCCCCTACAATGAGCAGTTCTTC; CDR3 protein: CASSHWRGAPYNEQFF
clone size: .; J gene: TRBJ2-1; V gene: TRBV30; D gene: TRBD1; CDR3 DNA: TGTGCCTGGAGCCCGGGACAGAGTGACAATGAGCAGTTCTTC; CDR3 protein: CAWSPGQSDNEQFF
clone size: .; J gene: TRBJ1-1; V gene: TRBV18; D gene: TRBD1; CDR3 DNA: TGTGCCAGCTCCCAAACCCTGGACAGGGCCGGAACTGAAGCTTTCTTT; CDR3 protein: CASSQTLDRAGTEAFF
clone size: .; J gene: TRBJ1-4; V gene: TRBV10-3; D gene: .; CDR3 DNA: TGTGCCATCAGTGACGTAAGGGGTACTACTAATGAAAAACTGTTTTTT; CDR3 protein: CAISDVRGTTNEKLFF
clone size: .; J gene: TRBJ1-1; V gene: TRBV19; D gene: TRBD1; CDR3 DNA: TGTGCCAGTAGTATAGGGACAGGGGGCAACTTGGCTGAAGCTTTCTTT; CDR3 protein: CASSIGTGGNLAEAFF
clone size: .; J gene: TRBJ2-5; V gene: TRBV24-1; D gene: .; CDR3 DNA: TGTGCCACCAGTGTGGGGGCCCAAGAGACCCAGTACTTC; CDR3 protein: CATSVGAQETQYF
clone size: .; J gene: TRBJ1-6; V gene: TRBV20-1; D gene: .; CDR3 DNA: TGCAGTGCTGCAAAACAGGGTTCCCTCCACTTT; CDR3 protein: CSAAKQGSLHF
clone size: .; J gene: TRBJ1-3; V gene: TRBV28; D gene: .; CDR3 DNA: TGTGCTAGTGGACTGTTACTTGGGAGAAACACCATATATTTT; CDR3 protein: CASGLLLGRNTIYF
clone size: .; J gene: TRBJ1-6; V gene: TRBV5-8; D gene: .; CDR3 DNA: TGTGCCAGCAGCTTCCCTATCGTCCACTTT; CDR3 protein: CASSFPIVHF
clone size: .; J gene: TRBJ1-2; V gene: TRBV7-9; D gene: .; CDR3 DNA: TGTGCCAGCCGGGGCGCGGGGGAAATAGACTATGGCTACACCTTC; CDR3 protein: CASRGAGEIDYGYTF
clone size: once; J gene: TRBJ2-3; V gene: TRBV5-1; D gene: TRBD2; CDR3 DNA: TGCGCCAGCAGCTTGACTAGCGGGGGCACAGATACGCAGTATTTT; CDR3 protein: CASSLTSGGTDTQYF
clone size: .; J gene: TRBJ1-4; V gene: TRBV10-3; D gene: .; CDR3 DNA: TGTGCCATCAGTGAGTGGTGGGCGGATGAAAAACTGTTTTTT; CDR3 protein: CAISEWWADEKLFF
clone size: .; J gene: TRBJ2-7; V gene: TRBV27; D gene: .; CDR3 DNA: TGTGCCAGCCGGGGCCTCTCCTACGAGCAGTACTTC; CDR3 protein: CASRGLSYEQYF
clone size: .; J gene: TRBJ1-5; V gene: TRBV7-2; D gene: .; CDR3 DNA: TGTGCCAGCAGCTTAGGAGGCCGCTTATATCAGCCCCAGCATTTT; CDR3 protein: CASSLGGRLYQPQHF
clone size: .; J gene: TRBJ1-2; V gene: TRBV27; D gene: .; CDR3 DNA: TGTGCCAGCAGTTTACGTGGCAGCTATGGCTACACCTTC; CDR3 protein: CASSLRGSYGYTF
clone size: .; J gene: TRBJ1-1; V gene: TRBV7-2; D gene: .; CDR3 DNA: TGTGCCAGCAGCTCCTCCGGCGGCACTGAAGCTTTCTTT; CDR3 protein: CASSSSGGTEAFF
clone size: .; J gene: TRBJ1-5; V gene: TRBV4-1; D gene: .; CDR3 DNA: TGCGCCAGCAGCCAAGGGTACGGGAGCGGTAATCAGCCCCAGCATTTT; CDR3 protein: CASSQGYGSGNQPQHF
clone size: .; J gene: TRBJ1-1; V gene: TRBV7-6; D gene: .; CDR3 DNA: TGTGCCAGCAGCTTGGGGGATTTCGGGTACAGAGAAGCTTTCTTT; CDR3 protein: CASSLGDFGYREAFF
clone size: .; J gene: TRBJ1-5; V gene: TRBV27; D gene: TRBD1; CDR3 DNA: TGTGCCAGCATCATCCCCGGGGACAGTCGAAATCAGCCCCAGCATTTT; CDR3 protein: CASIIPGDSRNQPQHF
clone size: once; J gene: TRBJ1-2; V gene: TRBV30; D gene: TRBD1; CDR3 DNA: TGTGCCTGGAGCCCGGGACAGGGTTGGAATGGCTACACCTTC; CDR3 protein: CAWSPGQGWNGYTF
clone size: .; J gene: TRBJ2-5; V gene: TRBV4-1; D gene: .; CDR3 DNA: TGCGCCAGCAGCCAAGATTTCGAGACCCAGTACTTC; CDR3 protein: CASSQDFETQYF
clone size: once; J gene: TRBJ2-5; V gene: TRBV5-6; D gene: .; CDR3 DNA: TGTGCCAGCACCTGGGGGACCCAGTACTTC; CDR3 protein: CASTWGTQYF
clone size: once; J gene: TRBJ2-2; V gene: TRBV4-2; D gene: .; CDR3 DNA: TGTGCCAGCAGCCAATCCCAGAACACCGGGGAGCTGTTTTTT; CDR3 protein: CASSQSQNTGELFF